This passage covers 21 T cell receptor beta chains from one sample sequenced in a study of neurological immune-mediated disorders. TCRdb re-analysed the 5' RACE reads in MiXCR, keeping a single row per CDR3 protein. Among roughly 62,000 distinct CDR3 sequences listed, approximately 4.6% were seen once. Material: PBMCs. The source is a woman between 50 and 59 years old with multiple sclerosis.

This clonotype has at least ten counts. V gene TRBV7-2 combines with J gene TRBJ2-1, with 12 bases aligning to TRBD2. This CDR3 has 14 amino acids. Germline assignment: CDR1 SGHTA and CDR2 FQGNSA. The V and J ends lost 5 bases and 12 bases, in that order; junction bases with no gene match: 8. CDR3 sequence: CASSALAGGIRQFF. The CDR3 DNA reads TGTGCCAGCAGCGCTCTAGCGGGGGGGATAAGGCAGTTCTTC.

This clonotype appeared many times. The gene calls are TRBV5-1 and TRBJ2-1; D possibly corresponds to TRBD1 (5 bases). Trimming cost V 2 bases and J 4 bases, with 10 bases left between them. Germline assignment: CDR1 SGHRS and CDR2 YFSETQ. The CDR3 loop spans 14 amino acids. DNA for the CDR3: TGCGCCAGCAGCTTCAGCCAGGGTTACAATGAGCAGTTCTTC. Protein: CASSFSQGYNEQFF.

This clonotype was seen at least ten times. J is TRBJ2-7 and V is TRBV14, with 7 nucleotides matching TRBD1. The CDR3 runs 14 residues. V lost 0 bases to trimming and J lost 1 base; unmatched junction nucleotides: 0. The germline gives CDR1 SGHDN, CDR2 FVKESK. The CDR3 reads CASSQDRGSYEQYF. The CDR3 DNA reads as TGTGCCAGCAGCCAAGACAGGGGGTCCTACGAGCAGTACTTC.

This clonotype was observed at least ten times. The chain carries TRBV9 and TRBJ2-5; 12 bases map to TRBD2. The length of the CDR3 is 15 residues. The ends lost 2 bases at V and 2 bases at J; junction bases unmatched: 1. Germline V gene sequence: CDR1 SGDLS, CDR2 YYNGEE. The CDR3 spells CASSVTSGGQETQYF. The CDR3 DNA follows: TGTGCCAGCAGCGTCACTAGCGGGGGGCAAGAGACCCAGTACTTC.

Ten or more counts support this clonotype. The V gene is TRBV10-3, the J gene TRBJ2-1, with no clear D. This CDR3 is 15 amino acids long. The V end was cut by 6 bases, the J end by 2 bases, with 14 bases between. Germline CDR1 and CDR2: ENHRY and SYGVKD. The CDR3 loop reads CAISPGPNTYNEQFF. The CDR3 DNA is TGTGCCATCAGCCCCGGGCCGAACACCTACAATGAGCAGTTCTTC.

Many counts were recorded for this clonotype. The rearrangement uses TRBV7-9 and TRBJ2-5; D unresolved. In germline, CDR1 is SEHNR, CDR2 FQNEAQ (reference sequence). The CDR3 is 14 residues long. The V gene lost 1 base and the J gene lost 2 bases, with 8 bases spanning the gap. The CDR3 protein is CASSLESRQETQYF. Here the CDR3 DNA reads TGTGCCAGCAGCTTAGAGTCTCGACAAGAGACCCAGTACTTC.

This clonotype was seen repeatedly, ten times or more. J is TRBJ2-1 and V is TRBV7-2, with 7 bases lining up with TRBD2. Losses at the gene ends were 5 bases for V and 0 bases for J; bases not matched to a gene: 4. Germline values: CDR1 SGHTA, CDR2 FQGNSA. The CDR3 runs 15 residues. The CDR3: CASSPVAGSYNEQFF. The CDR3 DNA follows: TGTGCCAGCAGCCCCGTAGCGGGCTCCTACAATGAGCAGTTCTTC.

This clonotype showed up many times. The chain is built from TRBV20-1 and TRBJ2-1, with D perhaps given as TRBD1 or TRBD2 (5 bases each). The CDR3 is 16 residues long. Germline V gene data show CDR1 as DFQATT and CDR2 as SNEGSKA (reference sequence). V lost 4 bases and J lost 0, with 16 bases in between. DNA for the CDR3: TGCAGTGCTAACCGCCGGGACCACCGCTCCTACAATGAGCAGTTCTTC. Its protein is CSANRRDHRSYNEQFF.

This clonotype was counted ten times or more. CDR3 sequence (DNA): TGTGCCAGCAGCTTAGCCAGGGGGGATCAGCCCCAGCATTTT. Its translation is CASSLARGDQPQHF. The chain combines TRBV7-8 with TRBJ1-5, with 7 bases that match TRBD1. Germline trimming cut 0 bases from V and 5 bases from J; bases unmatched to any gene: 1. The length of the CDR3 is 14 residues. Germline V gene lookup returns CDR1 SGHVS and CDR2 FQNEAQ.

DNA for the CDR3: TGTGCCAGCAGCCAAGAATTCACAGGGGGAAGGACAGATACGCAGTATTTT. Amino acid sequence: CASSQEFTGGRTDTQYF. The chain combines TRBV3-1 with TRBJ2-3; 8 positions match TRBD1. Germline CDR1 LGHDT, CDR2 YNNKEL (reference sequence). This CDR3 spans 17 amino acids. V gave up 0 bases and J gave up 3 bases; unmatched junction bases: 8.

This clonotype came up many times. The rearrangement uses TRBV5-1 and TRBJ2-2, with 16 bases aligning to TRBD2. The length of the CDR3 is 19 residues. V gave up 5 bases and J gave up 2 bases; unmatched junction bases: 9. Germline CDR1 is SGHRS and CDR2 is YFSETQ. CDR3 loop: CASRQPGLAGGPNTGELFF. The CDR3 nucleotides read TGCGCCAGCAGACAACCGGGACTAGCGGGGGGGCCAAACACCGGGGAGCTGTTTTTT.

Ten or more counts support this clonotype. The chain has TRBV6-5 and TRBJ2-1; D call uncertain. Germline CDR1 and CDR2: MNHEY and SVGAGI. The CDR3 is made up of 13 amino acids. V was shortened by 5 bases and J by 4 bases, with 9 bases between the two germline ends. DNA of the CDR3: TGTGCCAGCAGTCCCGGGTCATACAATGAGCAGTTCTTC. Its translation is CASSPGSYNEQFF.

This clonotype was found many times. CDR3 amino acids: CASSRRQGAVNTEAFF. CDR3 DNA: TGTGCCAGCAGTCGAAGACAGGGGGCAGTGAACACTGAAGCTTTCTTT. This chain uses TRBV12-3 or TRBV12-4 with TRBJ1-1, with 10 bases that match TRBD1. The V and J ends lost 5 bases and 0 bases, in that order; junction bases with no gene match: 6. There are 16 residues in the CDR3.

Concerning this clonotype: A much larger clone differs from this one at a single base, so this may be a read error. Here the CDR3 omits its conserved ending phenylalanine or tryptophan, so a read error is the likely source. This sequence joins TRBV4-1 and TRBJ1-2; D is uncertain. The CDR3 has 16 amino acids. Trimming removed 1 base from V and 5 bases from J, with 17 bases in between. CDR1 is MGHRA, CDR2 YSYEKL, per germline. The DNA for the CDR3 is TGCGCCAGCAGCCAAGGATATGGCAGGAATCTTTATGGCTACACCTCC. Its translation is CASSQGYGRNLYGYTS.

This clonotype has a count of ten or more. The V gene is TRBV7-2, the J gene TRBJ2-1; tentative D call: TRBD2 (5 bases). CDR3 length: 15 amino acids. Germline V gives CDR1 SGHTA, CDR2 FQGNSA. Trimming took off 7 bases at V and 8 bases at J, with 21 bases between the two ends. The CDR3 reads CASIISLRAGDEQFF. The CDR3 DNA is TGTGCCAGCATCATTTCGCTGAGGGCGGGCGATGAGCAGTTCTTC.

This clonotype appeared many times. Since the CDR3 does not end with the conserved phenylalanine or tryptophan, this likely comes from a read error. The J gene is TRBJ1-2, the V gene TRBV7-9, with 8 bases identical to TRBD1. Germline loops: CDR1 SEHNR, CDR2 FQNEAQ (reference sequence). The CDR3 loop spans 16 amino acids. V lost 2 bases and J lost 1; bases outside the gene matches: 6. CDR3 coding DNA: TGTGCCAGCAGCTTAAAGGACAGGGAATTTAACTATGGCTACACCAAC. Amino acids: CASSLKDREFNYGYTN.

This clonotype has a count of ten or more. The chain couples TRBV5-1 to TRBJ2-1; TRBD1 aligns across 7 bases. This CDR3 comprises 14 residues. From germline, CDR1 is SGHRS and CDR2 YFSETQ. Unmatched junction bases numbered 7, after V lost 4 bases and J lost 6 bases. The CDR3 region is CASSTRTGGNEQFF. In nucleotides, the CDR3 is TGCGCCAGCAGCACAAGGACAGGAGGCAATGAGCAGTTCTTC.

This clonotype has at least ten counts. The chain combines TRBV12-3 or TRBV12-4 with TRBJ2-7; the D gene is possibly TRBD2 (5 bases). The germline V and J ends were trimmed by 7 bases and 6 bases, with 19 bases remaining between them. The CDR3 sequence is 14 residues long. The CDR3 here is CASTPGGNIREQYF. The CDR3 DNA follows: TGTGCCAGCACCCCAGGAGGAAATATACGCGAGCAGTACTTC.

This clonotype was seen at least ten times. This sequence joins TRBV18 and TRBJ2-5; 9 bases are a match to TRBD2. V was clipped by 3 bases and J by 1 base; unmatched bases: 0. There are 14 residues in the CDR3. Looked up from germline, CDR1 is KGHSH and CDR2 is LQKENI. The CDR3 nucleotides are TGTGCCAGCTCACCGACTAGCGGCCAAGAGACCCAGTACTTC. This codes for CASSPTSGQETQYF.

This clonotype was detected a few times. The J gene is TRBJ1-2, the V gene TRBV7-9, with D unresolved. Looked up from germline, CDR1 is SEHNR and CDR2 is FQNEAQ (reference sequence). Trimming removed 2 bases from V and 9 bases from J, with 13 bases in between. This CDR3 spans 13 amino acids. CDR3 amino acids: CASSLPTYDRYTF. The CDR3 coding sequence is TGTGCCAGCAGCTTACCAACGTATGACCGCTACACCTTC.

There are many counts of this clonotype. The chain links TRBV19 to TRBJ2-3; no reliable D call. CDR1 is LNHDA, CDR2 SQIVND, per germline (reference sequence). V lost 7 bases to trimming and J lost 8 bases, with 10 bases between them. CDR3 size: 11 residues. The CDR3 sequence is CASTSGVTQYF. The CDR3 DNA sequence: TGTGCCAGTACAAGTGGGGTTACGCAGTATTTT.